The 12 T cell receptor beta chains below all came from one sample that was sequenced in a study of blood T cells in healthy people across ages. Next came a second PCR, run for about 7 to 12 cycles, which used a sample-barcoded 5' primer along with a J-beta primer mix. TCRdb analysed the 5' RACE reads with MiXCR anew, one entry per CDR3 protein. The data hold roughly 1,500,000 distinct CDR3 sequences, with 30% to 40% observed a single time. Sequenced: blood. Every receptor here comes from a woman under 40 in good health.

With regard to this clonotype: Relative to the germline gene, one junction end is altered; a read error may explain this. This chain uses TRBV11-2 with TRBJ2-3; 11 bases align to TRBD1. From germline, CDR1 is SGHAT and CDR2 FQNNGV. This CDR3 has 16 amino acids. Written as DNA, the CDR3 is TGTGCCGGCAGCCCGAGGACAGGGGGCGCCCCAGATACGCAGTATTTT. Translated: CAGSPRTGGAPDTQYF.

J is TRBJ1-2 and V is TRBV3-1; D might be TRBD1 (5 bases). Germline loops: CDR1 LGHDT, CDR2 YNNKEL (reference sequence). The CDR3 totals 15 residues. The V end lost 0 bases, the J end lost 8 bases, and 16 bases lay between the germline ends. CDR3 in amino acids: CASSQEGSEGKGYTF. In nucleotides, the CDR3 is TGTGCCAGCAGCCAAGAGGGCTCTGAGGGGAAGGGCTACACCTTC.

This clonotype was counted a few times. The chain links TRBV3-1 to TRBJ2-7; perhaps TRBD1 as D (5 bases). Germline-derived CDR1 and CDR2 are LGHDT and YNNKEL (reference sequence). Trimming shortened V by 5 bases and J by 3 bases, and 14 bases separated the two germline ends. The CDR3 has 14 amino acids. This CDR3 reads CASSVRRGFYEQYF. The CDR3 DNA is TGTGCCAGCAGCGTACGTAGGGGTTTCTACGAGCAGTACTTC.

The rearrangement joins TRBV5-1 to TRBJ2-3, with D perhaps TRBD1 (5 bases). The CDR3 is 13 residues long. V was shortened by 0 bases and J by 5 bases, with 7 bases between the two germline ends. Germline CDR1 is SGHRS and CDR2 is YFSETQ. Here the CDR3 DNA reads TGCGCCAGCAGCTTGGGACAGAAAGATACGCAGTATTTT. Protein: CASSLGQKDTQYF.

The sample holds a few counts of this clonotype. The J gene is TRBJ1-2, the V gene TRBV12-3 or TRBV12-4; D is ambiguous. Trimming cost V 3 bases and J 3 bases, with 14 bases left between them. The CDR3 length is 15 residues. CDR3 sequence reads: CASSFNFRTHYGYTF. The CDR3 DNA reads as TGTGCCAGCAGTTTCAATTTCCGGACCCACTATGGCTACACCTTC.

This clonotype appeared a few times. The chain combines TRBV20-1 with TRBJ2-1, with 8 bases matching TRBD2. Germline V gene lookup returns CDR1 DFQATT and CDR2 SNEGSKA (reference sequence). The V and J ends lost 3 bases and 7 bases, in that order; junction bases with no gene match: 8. The CDR3 is 14 amino acids. The CDR3 loop is CSASYGGAGNEQFF. CDR3 bases: TGCAGTGCTAGTTACGGGGGGGCGGGTAATGAGCAGTTCTTC.

The V and J genes are TRBV7-6 and TRBJ1-1, with TRBD1 as a possible D gene (5 bases). V lost 5 bases and J lost 4, with 14 bases in between. In germline, CDR1 is SGHVS, CDR2 FNYEAQ. The CDR3 covers 14 residues. The CDR3 protein is CASSTTQGTTEAFF. The CDR3 DNA reads TGTGCCAGCAGCACGACCCAGGGTACCACTGAAGCTTTCTTT.

The gene calls are TRBV6-1 and TRBJ2-1, with 7 bases fitting TRBD2. V was pared by 4 bases and J by 7 bases, with 4 bases of the junction left unmatched. The CDR3 is made up of 13 amino acids. Germline V gene lookup returns CDR1 MNHNS and CDR2 SASEGT. DNA of the CDR3: TGTGCCAGCAGTGGGACTAGGGATAATGAGCAGTTCTTC. Protein sequence: CASSGTRDNEQFF.

The chain joins TRBV30 to TRBJ2-1; 10 bases are a match to TRBD2. Germline loops: CDR1 GTSNPN, CDR2 SVGIG (reference sequence). The CDR3 contains 16 residues. J gave up 7 bases and V 4 bases, and 13 bases lay outside the gene matches. CDR3 coding DNA: TGTGCCTGGACACCGTCCCTAGCGGGAGTCACGAATGAGCAGTTCTTC. It codes for CAWTPSLAGVTNEQFF.

This clonotype turned up a few times. This chain uses TRBV10-1 with TRBJ2-3; TRBD2 matches 8 bases. Looked up from germline, CDR1 is WNHNN and CDR2 is SYGVQD (reference sequence). This CDR3 comprises 17 residues. J gave up 0 bases and V 0 bases, and 5 bases lay outside the gene matches. The CDR3 sequence: CASSESIAGGSTDTQYF. In DNA form, the CDR3 reads TGCGCCAGCAGTGAGTCGATTGCGGGGGGTAGCACAGATACGCAGTATTTT.

The rearrangement joins TRBV5-1 to TRBJ1-1; D ambiguous. The CDR3 extends over 15 amino acids. Trimming removed 0 bases from V and 5 bases from J, with 14 bases in between. The germline gives CDR1 SGHRS, CDR2 YFSETQ. The CDR3 sequence is CASSLAAGSRTEAFF. CDR3 DNA: TGCGCCAGCAGCTTGGCTGCAGGAAGTAGGACTGAAGCTTTCTTT. Combining the CDR3 with reference TRBV5-1 and TRBJ1-1 gives the whole variable domain KAGVTQTPRYLIKTRGQQVTLSCSPISGHRSVSWYQQTPGQGLQFLFEYFSETQRNKGNFPGRFSGRQFSNSRSEMNVSTLELGDSALYLCASSLAAGSRTEAFFGQGTRLTVV.

This clonotype was observed a few times. For the CDR3, the DNA is TGTGCCACCAGTGACCCAAAATGGGACAGGGGACTAGCGGGCCCCACAGATACGCAGTATTTT. This gives the protein CATSDPKWDRGLAGPTDTQYF. The chain links TRBV24-1 to TRBJ2-3; 12 nucleotides match TRBD2. Per the germline V gene, CDR1 is KGHDR and CDR2 is SFDVKD. Trimming took 4 bases from V and 2 from J; bases not matched to a gene: 18. The CDR3 has 21 amino acids.